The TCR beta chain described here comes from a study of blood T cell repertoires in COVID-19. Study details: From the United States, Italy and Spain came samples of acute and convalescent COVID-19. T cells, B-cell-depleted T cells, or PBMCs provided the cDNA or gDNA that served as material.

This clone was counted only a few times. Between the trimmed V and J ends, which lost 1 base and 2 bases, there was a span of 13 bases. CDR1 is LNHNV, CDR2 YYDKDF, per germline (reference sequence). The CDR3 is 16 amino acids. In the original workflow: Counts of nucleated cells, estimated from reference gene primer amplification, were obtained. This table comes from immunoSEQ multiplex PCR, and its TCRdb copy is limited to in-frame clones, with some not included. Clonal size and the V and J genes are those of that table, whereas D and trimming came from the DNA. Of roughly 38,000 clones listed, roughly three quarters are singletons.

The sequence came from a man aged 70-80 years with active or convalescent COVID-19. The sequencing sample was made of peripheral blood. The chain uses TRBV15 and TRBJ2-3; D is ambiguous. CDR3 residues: CATSRVNRLATDTQYF. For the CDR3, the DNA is TGTGCCACCAGCAGAGTAAATAGGTTAGCCACAGATACGCAGTATTTT.